These 31 T cell receptor beta chains were all obtained from the same sample, sequenced in a study of molecular identifiers for immune sequencing clone quantification. TCRdb itself ran the PCR reads through MiXCR, one entry per CDR3 protein. The data show about 640,000 distinct CDR3 sequences, with about 20% seen just once and 0.75% to 0.95% held by the top ten. Sequencing was performed on naive CD8+ T cells from blood, with Jurkat cell RNA spiked in. Described subset: FACS-sorted CD8+CD4-CCR7+CD45RA+ naive T cells. The receptors were gathered from a human donor in good health. Some libraries in this study had Jurkat cell RNA spiked in.

This clonotype was observed many times. The rearrangement joins TRBV3-1 to TRBJ2-4; no definite D call. This CDR3 contains 16 residues. Per the germline V gene, CDR1 is LGHDT and CDR2 is YNNKEL (reference sequence). V lost 0 bases and J lost 0, with 9 bases in between. The CDR3 here is CASSQEGAQAKNIQYF. The CDR3 DNA is TGTGCCAGCAGCCAAGAAGGAGCCCAAGCCAAAAACATTCAGTACTTC.

This clonotype was counted ten times or more. The chain links TRBV29-1 to TRBJ1-5; TRBD1 agrees at 7 bases. CDR1 and CDR2 from the germline V gene are SQVTM and ANQGSEA. The CDR3 runs 13 residues. V shed 5 bases, J shed 3 bases, and the junction held 4 bases outside the gene matches. CDR3 amino acids: CSVNTGVNQPQHF. In nucleotides, the CDR3 is TGCAGCGTTAATACAGGGGTCAATCAGCCCCAGCATTTT. The variable domain in full, completed from reference TRBV29-1 and TRBJ1-5, reads SAVISQKPSRDICQRGTSLTIQCQVDSQVTMMFWYRQQPGQSLTLIATANQGSEATYESGFVIDKFPISRPNLTFSTLTVSNMSPEDSSIYLCSVNTGVNQPQHFGDGTRLSIL.

In this sample, this clonotype turned up many times. V and J are TRBV6-2 or TRBV6-3 and TRBJ1-5; D might be TRBD1 (5 bases). Germline V gene lookup returns CDR1 MNHEY and CDR2 SVGEGT. With 6 bases removed from V and 8 bases from J, the gap between germline ends came to 20 bases. This CDR3 is built from 15 residues. CDR3 in DNA: TGTGCCAGCAGCTCCGGGACGGCCCTTGTAGAGCCCCAGCATTTT. This translates into CASSSGTALVEPQHF.

Regarding this clonotype: This clone may be a read error of a much larger clone one base away. The CDR3 region is CASSKRGTGHTEAFF. CDR3 nucleotide sequence: TGTGCCAGCAGTAAAAGGGGGACAGGGCACACTGAAGCTTTCTTT. This chain connects TRBV12-3 or TRBV12-4 to TRBJ1-1, with 9 bases matching TRBD1. The CDR3 runs to 15 residues. The V and J ends lost 5 bases and 3 bases, in that order; junction bases with no gene match: 7.

The sample holds one count of this clonotype. A much larger clone sits a single nucleotide away, making a read error possible. CDR3 sequence: CNAASGREDEQYF. The CDR3 region has the DNA TGCAATGCCGCTAGCGGGAGGGAGGACGAGCAGTACTTC. The gene calls are TRBV20-1 and TRBJ2-7; the match to TRBD2 covers 12 bases. The CDR3 sequence is 13 residues long. Germline V gene sequence: CDR1 DFQATT, CDR2 SNEGSKA (reference sequence).

To note about this clonotype: Since a much larger clone is just one base distant, this may be a read error. The J gene is TRBJ2-1, the V gene TRBV29-1; D not resolved. The CDR3 loop spans 10 amino acids. The V and J ends lost 7 bases and 9 bases respectively, with 10 bases between them. CDR1 and CDR2 from the germline V gene are SQVTM and ANQGSEA. CDR3 in amino acids: CSAIASEQFF. The CDR3 DNA reads as TGCAGCGCTATAGCAAGTGAGCAGTTCTTC.

This clonotype was seen ten or more times. The V gene is TRBV12-3 or TRBV12-4, the J gene TRBJ2-7; D call uncertain. This CDR3 comprises 13 residues. The V end lost 5 bases, the J end lost 4 bases, and 12 bases lay between the germline ends. In DNA form, the CDR3 reads TGTGCCAGCAGTCCAAATATGGGGTACGAGCAGTACTTC. Encoded protein: CASSPNMGYEQYF.

This chain links TRBV27 with TRBJ2-1, with a tentative D call TRBD1 (6 bases). The CDR3 is 13 residues long. CDR1 MNHEY and CDR2 SMNVEV come from the germline V gene (reference sequence). V shed 5 bases and J shed 7 bases, with 12 bases lying between them. This chain's CDR3 is CASSHGGFNEQFF. CDR3 bases: TGTGCCAGCAGTCATGGGGGCTTTAATGAGCAGTTCTTC.

This clonotype came up many times. The chain has TRBV7-2 and TRBJ2-3; maybe TRBD1 (6 bases). Germline V gene data show CDR1 as SGHTA and CDR2 as FQGNSA. There are 15 residues in the CDR3. V lost 5 bases and J 1 base, leaving 13 bases between the germline ends. CDR3: CASSATGMGTDTQYF. CDR3 coding DNA: TGTGCCAGCAGCGCCACAGGGATGGGCACAGATACGCAGTATTTT.

This clonotype was recorded a few times. V is TRBV19 and J is TRBJ2-6; tentative D call: TRBD2 (5 bases). CDR3 length: 16 amino acids. Germline-derived CDR1 and CDR2 are LNHDA and SQIVND (reference sequence). Deletions cut 1 base from V and 3 bases from J, with 10 bases between. CDR3: CASSIGGRSGANVLTF. The CDR3 region has the DNA TGTGCCAGTAGTATAGGTGGGAGAAGTGGGGCCAACGTCCTGACTTTC.

This clonotype was detected ten times or more. The chain combines TRBV7-9 with TRBJ2-2; 7 positions agree with TRBD1. The CDR3 totals 16 residues. Germline values: CDR1 SEHNR, CDR2 FQNEAQ (reference sequence). V dropped 6 bases and J dropped 4; count of bases not matched to a gene: 11. CDR3 DNA: TGTGCCAGCAGAGGTGGGACAGCCTCTGGCACCGGGGAGCTGTTTTTT. It codes for CASRGGTASGTGELFF.

Worth noting for this clonotype: One end of the junction is discordant with germline, which a read error may explain. This chain uses TRBV28 with TRBJ1-2, with D unclear. CDR1 MDHEN and CDR2 SYDVKM come from the germline V gene. The CDR3 is 18 amino acids. The CDR3 bases are TGTGTCAGCAGTTCCCAAAACATCCTCCGGGTCAGCCTTGGAGGCTACACCTTC. Protein product: CVSSSQNILRVSLGGYTF.

This clonotype was counted many times. The V gene is TRBV4-1, the J gene TRBJ1-5; D unclear. Germline V gives CDR1 MGHRA, CDR2 YSYEKL. The CDR3 is 15 residues long. Trimming left V 4 bases short and J 2 bases short, with 12 bases between. In DNA form, the CDR3 reads TGCGCCAGCAGCCGCAACGGCCGAGGCAATCAGCCCCAGCATTTT. This encodes CASSRNGRGNQPQHF.

This clonotype occurred a few times. The rearrangement joins TRBV4-2 to TRBJ1-6; D might be TRBD1 (6 bases). The V end lost 1 base, the J end lost 9 bases, and 16 bases lay between the germline ends. Germline CDR1 reads LGHNA; CDR2 reads YNFKEQ. The CDR3 has 16 amino acids. The chain's CDR3 is CASSQGLRGVVSPLHF. The CDR3 nucleotides are TGTGCCAGCAGCCAAGGTCTCAGGGGCGTCGTTTCACCCCTCCACTTT.

The V call is TRBV19, the J call TRBJ2-1; 9 bases fit TRBD1. This CDR3 spans 15 amino acids. J gave up 15 bases and V 7 bases, and 19 bases lay outside the gene matches. CDR1 and CDR2 (germline): LNHDA, SQIVND (reference sequence). This CDR3 reads CASTRAGTGRDHWFF. CDR3 DNA: TGTGCCAGTACTCGGGCCGGGACAGGGAGGGACCATTGGTTCTTC.

This clonotype was observed a few times. The J gene is TRBJ1-1, the V gene TRBV19; 8 nucleotides line up with TRBD1. The V gene's germline CDR1 is LNHDA and CDR2 SQIVND (reference sequence). The CDR3 totals 16 residues. The V gene end was trimmed by 3 bases and the J gene end by 4 bases; junction bases not matched to a gene: 10. The CDR3, as DNA: TGTGCCAGTAGTATTTCCCTGACAGGGGTGAGCACTGAAGCTTTCTTT. This sequence encodes CASSISLTGVSTEAFF.

Concerning this clonotype itself: With a much larger clone just one base away, this may be a read error. The V call is TRBV25-1, the J call TRBJ2-7; D gene unclear. The CDR3 totals 15 residues. From germline, CDR1 is MGHDK and CDR2 SYGVNS. This chain's CDR3 is CASSEVDMATYGQYF. CDR3 in DNA: TGTGCCAGCAGTGAAGTAGACATGGCTACGTACGGGCAGTACTTC.

As concerns this clonotype: It may be a read error: a sequence one base away is much more abundant. The chain has TRBV28 and TRBJ2-7; D may be TRBD1 (7 bases). The length of the CDR3 is 15 residues. Germline CDR1 is MDHEN and CDR2 is SYDVKM. The CDR3 DNA follows: TGTGCCGGCAGTTTACCAGGGGGGAAGCTGGACGAGCAGTACTTC. Amino acids: CAGSLPGGKLDEQYF.

At least ten counts were recorded for this clonotype. This chain connects TRBV6-1 to TRBJ2-7; 9 nucleotides align to TRBD1. The CDR3 covers 13 residues. V trimming: 5 bases; J trimming: 7 bases; junction bases outside the gene matches: 6. The germline V gene has CDR1 MNHNS and CDR2 SASEGT. Here the CDR3 reads CASSSGQGWEQYF. CDR3 DNA: TGTGCCAGCAGTTCTGGACAGGGGTGGGAGCAGTACTTC.

In this sample, this clonotype turned up many times. The CDR3 nucleotides are TGCGCCAGCAGCCAAGTCACAGGACTTAGCTCCTACGAGCAGTACTTC. It codes for CASSQVTGLSSYEQYF. This sequence joins TRBV4-3 and TRBJ2-7; D may be TRBD1 or TRBD2 (5 bases each). The CDR3 totals 16 residues. V was clipped by 1 base and J by 0 bases, with 13 bases between them. Germline CDR1 and CDR2: LGHNA and YSLEER.

The table lists this clonotype with many counts. The J gene is TRBJ1-5, the V gene TRBV25-1, with TRBD1 matching over 9 bases. J gave up 1 base and V 1 base, and 8 bases lay outside the gene matches. The CDR3 covers 18 residues. The germline CDR1 and CDR2 sequences are MGHDK and SYGVNS. This CDR3 reads CASSESGQGGNSNQPQHF. The DNA for the CDR3 is TGTGCCAGCAGTGAATCGGGACAGGGAGGAAACAGCAATCAGCCCCAGCATTTT.

On this clonotype: Given a much more abundant clone one base away, this may be a read error. The rearrangement joins TRBV13 to TRBJ1-1; 7 nucleotides line up with TRBD1. The ends lost 3 bases at V and 7 bases at J; junction bases unmatched: 8. The CDR3 has 14 residues. Germline V CDR1 and CDR2: PRHDT, FYEKMQ (reference sequence). As DNA, the CDR3 is TGTGCCAGCAGCTTTGGACAGGATAGTGGTGAAGCTTTCTTT. Translated: CASSFGQDSGEAFF.

This clonotype was counted once. J is TRBJ1-1 and V is TRBV5-3, with D maybe TRBD1 (6 bases). TRBV5-3 is sorted into the ORF group, with uncertain function. The CDR3 loop spans 14 amino acids. V was cut by 8 bases and J by 1 base, with 15 bases left in between. For the CDR3, the DNA is TGTGCCAGCAACTTGTGGGGGGCGAACACTGAAGCTTTCTTT. This gives the protein CASNLWGANTEAFF.

In this sample, this clonotype turned up many times. This sequence joins TRBV15 and TRBJ2-7, with D uncertain. In germline, CDR1 is LNHNV, CDR2 YYDKDF (reference sequence). V was cut by 0 bases and J by 2 bases, with 8 bases left in between. This CDR3 is 14 amino acids long. DNA for the CDR3: TGTGCCACCAGCAGAGAGCCGGGCCCCTACGAGCAGTACTTC. Its translation: CATSREPGPYEQYF.

This clonotype was counted a few times. The rearrangement uses TRBV19 and TRBJ2-1; TRBD2 is a possible D gene (5 bases). Trimming took 5 bases from V and 6 from J, leaving 11 bases between them. From germline, CDR1 is LNHDA and CDR2 SQIVND (reference sequence). There are 13 residues in the CDR3. The CDR3 here is CASSATKANEQFF. The CDR3, as DNA: TGTGCCAGTAGTGCGACTAAGGCCAATGAGCAGTTCTTC.

Many counts were recorded for this clonotype. V gene TRBV9 combines with J gene TRBJ2-5; TRBD1 matches 7 bases. This CDR3 is built from 15 residues. CDR1 SGDLS and CDR2 YYNGEE come from the germline V gene. V trimming: 4 bases; J trimming: 1 base; junction bases outside the gene matches: 7. The CDR3: CASSPMTGSQETQYF. The DNA for the CDR3 is TGTGCCAGCAGCCCCATGACAGGGAGCCAAGAGACCCAGTACTTC.

CDR3 loop: CASSARQGYTGELFF. In DNA form, the CDR3 reads TGTGCCAGCAGTGCCCGACAGGGGTACACCGGGGAGCTGTTTTTT. V is TRBV27 and J is TRBJ2-2; the match to TRBD1 covers 8 bases. The junction had 5 bases not matched to a gene; V was cut back by 5 bases and J by 3 bases. Germline values: CDR1 MNHEY, CDR2 SMNVEV (reference sequence). The CDR3 loop spans 15 amino acids.

This clonotype was recorded many times. The chain joins TRBV20-1 to TRBJ2-7; 13 nucleotides align to TRBD2. The germline CDR1 and CDR2 sequences are DFQATT and SNEGSKA (reference sequence). This CDR3 region has 18 residues. The V and J ends lost 4 bases and 3 bases, in that order; junction bases with no gene match: 15. The CDR3 nucleotides are TGCAGTGCTATTATCCCGGAACTAGCGGGAGGGACAAGCTACGAGCAGTACTTC. Protein: CSAIIPELAGGTSYEQYF.

Notes on this clonotype: One base away lies a much larger clone, so this may be a sequencing read error. The chain employs TRBV20-1 and TRBJ2-7, with D perhaps assigned TRBD1 or TRBD2 (5 bases each). The CDR3 covers 14 residues. CDR1 and CDR2 (germline): DFQATT, SNEGSKA (reference sequence). CDR3 region: CSARDSDSSHEQYF. CDR3 coding DNA: TGCAGTGCTAGGGATAGCGACAGCTCCCACGAGCAGTACTTC.

This clonotype has a count of ten or more. The V call is TRBV6-5, the J call TRBJ2-2; tentative D call: TRBD1 (5 bases). This CDR3 contains 15 residues. CDR1 and CDR2 from the germline V gene are MNHEY and SVGAGI. V was shortened by 0 bases and J by 5 bases, with 10 bases between the two germline ends. The CDR3 nucleotides read TGTGCCAGCAGTTACTCTAGGTCAGGGACCGGGGAGCTGTTTTTT. Amino acids: CASSYSRSGTGELFF.

This clonotype was counted at least ten times. This chain connects TRBV28 to TRBJ1-1; D may be TRBD1 (6 bases). The CDR3 is 14 residues long. Germline-derived CDR1 and CDR2 are MDHEN and SYDVKM. V was trimmed by 6 bases and J by 0 bases, leaving 11 bases between them. CDR3 region: CASRDRYMNTEAFF. In DNA, the CDR3 is TGTGCCAGCAGAGACAGGTATATGAACACTGAAGCTTTCTTT.